This T cell receptor beta chain was recorded in a study of shared clonotypes between healthy human individuals. The naive CD8 population came from CD45RO-negative cells selected for CCR7, without terminally differentiated effector memory CD45RA+ cells. The germline V gene encodes CDR1 MNHEY and CDR2 SVGAGI. This CDR3 comprises 13 residues. The V gene lost 8 bases and the J gene lost 2 bases, with 12 bases spanning the gap. Assay: immunoSEQ multiplex PCR; the TCRdb copy retains only in-frame clones and omits some. The repertoire has millions of clones, more than 85% of them found once; the top ten carry around 1.7%.

This chain links TRBV6-5 with TRBJ1-1; unclear D gene. The receptor was isolated from a man aged 18 to 30 in good health. Some clones in this sample may be carry-over from other donors' samples. The sample was naive CD8+ T cells from PBMCs. CDR3 nucleotide sequence: TGTGCCAGCCGATTGGACTTCAACACTGAAGCTTTCTTT. Amino acid sequence: CASRLDFNTEAFF.